This is a list of T cell receptor beta chains from one sample in a study of blood T cell repertoires in COVID-19. Measured with immunoSEQ multiplex PCR; TCRdb has only the in-frame clones, and not every one. The table shows around 190,000 clones, with roughly 80% occurring only once. Source material: peripheral blood. The receptors were gathered from a woman aged 55-69 years with COVID-19, enrolled during active disease. Each CDR3 is given with its conserved first and last residue. D genes are given only for firm matches. Only part of the rows carry a size: once, few, many, or a class if the clone is expanded.

V	J	size	D	CDR3	DNA
TRBV6-1	TRBJ2-7	NA	NA	CASSEGWRVGVYEQYF	TGTGCCAGCAGTGAAGGGTGGAGGGTAGGGGTATACGAGCAGTACTTC
TRBV4-1	TRBJ2-1	once	TRBD1	CASSQDPRYRGLGEQFF	TGCGCCAGCAGCCAAGATCCCCGTTACAGGGGGCTGGGTGAGCAGTTCTTC
TRBV11-2	TRBJ2-6	NA	TRBD2	CASSPGRAGANVLTF	TGTGCCAGCAGCCCCGGGAGGGCTGGGGCCAACGTCCTGACTTTC
TRBV4-2	TRBJ2-1	NA	NA	CASSQPGTGSGNEQFF	TGTGCCAGCAGCCAACCAGGGACTGGATCTGGCAATGAGCAGTTCTTC
TRBV5-1	TRBJ1-1	NA	TRBD1	CASRRTGENTEAFF	TGCGCCAGCCGCAGGACAGGGGAAAACACTGAAGCTTTCTTT
TRBV7-9	TRBJ1-3	NA	NA	CASSIKPTRTFGNTIYF	TGTGCCAGCAGCATAAAACCAACCCGGACATTTGGAAACACCATATATTTT
TRBV18	TRBJ1-4	NA	NA	CASSRVGTVYNEKLFF	TGTGCCAGCTCACGCGTCGGGACTGTATATAATGAAAAACTGTTTTTT
TRBV10-2	TRBJ1-5	NA	NA	CASRDRIGGGNQPQHF	TGCGCCAGCCGTGACAGGATTGGGGGGGGCAATCAGCCCCAGCATTTT
TRBV5-1	TRBJ2-5	NA	TRBD1	CASSSGDRGELETQYF	TGCGCCAGCAGCTCGGGGGACAGGGGGGAGTTAGAGACCCAGTACTTC
TRBV13	TRBJ2-3	NA	TRBD1	CASSLSFGSSGQGIVGTDTQYF	TGTGCCAGCAGCTTGAGTTTTGGTTCGTCGGGACAGGGAATCGTCGGCACAGATACGCAGTATTTT
TRBV6-2/TRBV6-3	TRBJ2-1	once	NA	CASSYSNGAYNEQFF	TGTGCCAGCAGTTACTCGAACGGGGCCTACAATGAGCAGTTCTTC
TRBV28	TRBJ1-6	NA	NA	CASSPRQGNNSPLHF	TGTGCCAGCAGTCCCCGGCAGGGAAATAATTCACCCCTCCACTTT
TRBV23-1	TRBJ2-1	NA	TRBD1	CASSQSKDRGKSYNEQFF	TGCGCCAGCAGTCAATCGAAAGACAGGGGAAAATCCTACAATGAGCAGTTCTTC
TRBV28	TRBJ1-1	many	NA	CASRSRTASRDTEAFF	TGTGCCAGCAGATCCCGGACAGCAAGTCGGGACACTGAAGCTTTCTTT
TRBV23-1	TRBJ1-5	NA	TRBD1	CASSQSGGQGHSNQPQHF	TGCGCCAGCAGTCAATCAGGAGGACAGGGCCATAGCAATCAGCCCCAGCATTTT
TRBV12-2	TRBJ2-2	NA	NA	CASRFGLAGHANTGELFF	TGTGCAAGTCGCTTTGGACTAGCGGGGCACGCGAACACCGGGGAGCTGTTTTTT
TRBV25-1	TRBJ1-1	NA	TRBD1	CASTKLRGQGSTEAFF	TGTGCCAGCACCAAACTACGGGGACAGGGAAGCACTGAAGCTTTCTTT
TRBV2	TRBJ1-1	NA	TRBD1	CASSTGTGRNTEAFF	TGTGCCAGCAGTACCGGGACAGGGAGAAACACTGAAGCTTTCTTT
TRBV18	TRBJ2-2	NA	TRBD1	CASSPPNRGRTGELFF	TGTGCCAGCTCACCACCTAACAGGGGGCGCACCGGGGAGCTGTTTTTT
TRBV19	TRBJ1-2	NA	NA	CASSLGGDYGYTF	TGTGCCAGTAGTCTCGGAGGAGACTATGGCTACACCTTC
TRBV5-8	TRBJ2-1	NA	NA	CASSLAPRVDNEQFF	TGTGCCAGCAGCTTGGCCCCCAGGGTGGACAATGAGCAGTTCTTC
TRBV5-1	TRBJ1-3	NA	NA	CASSLAAGGNTIYF	TGCGCCAGCAGCTTGGCCGCGGGGGGCAACACCATATATTTT
TRBV28	TRBJ1-1	NA	NA	CASSNQGWGNTEAFF	TGTGCCAGCAGCAATCAGGGGTGGGGGAACACTGAAGCTTTCTTT
TRBV7-9	TRBJ2-5	once	NA	CASSLRSQETQYF	TGTGCCAGCAGCTTACGGTCCCAAGAGACCCAGTACTTC
TRBV3-1/TRBV3-2	TRBJ2-1	NA	NA	CASSPPVKSEQFF	TGTGCCAGCAGCCCCCCGGTTAAGAGTGAGCAGTTCTTC
TRBV24-1	TRBJ1-5	once	TRBD1	CATSDPGGEGRPQHF	TGTGCCACCAGTGATCCAGGGGGCGAGGGGCGGCCCCAGCATTTT
TRBV28	TRBJ1-5	NA	NA	CASNWGRNQPQHF	TGTGCCAGCAATTGGGGGAGGAATCAGCCCCAGCATTTT
TRBV5-1	TRBJ2-1	NA	NA	CASSTTGYNEQFF	TGCGCCAGCAGCACGACTGGATACAATGAGCAGTTCTTC